The next 12 T cell receptor beta chains were all read from a single sample in a study of shared clonotypes between healthy human individuals. The data were produced by immunoSEQ multiplex PCR, yet TCRdb's version contains in-frame clones alone and is incomplete. This sample yields roughly 1,500,000 clones, of which 98% are seen a single time; 0.36% belongs to the top ten. Sequences were obtained from naive CD4+ T cells sorted from blood. The subset denotes: CD45RA+ positively selected. The receptors stem from a young man in good health.

The chain couples TRBV11-2 to TRBJ1-1; D gene ambiguous. CDR3 length equals 14 residues. Germline V CDR1 and CDR2: SGHAT, FQNNGV. The V end was cut by 4 bases, the J end by 4 bases, with 13 bases between. CDR3 DNA sequence: TGTGCCAGCAGCTCCGTTGGTGGGCCCACTGAAGCTTTCTTT. Protein product: CASSSVGGPTEAFF.

This clone was detected only once. V gene TRBV29-1 combines with J gene TRBJ2-7; D may be TRBD1 (6 bases). From germline, CDR1 is SQVTM and CDR2 ANQGSEA. The CDR3 length is 14 residues. The V end lost 5 bases, the J end lost 3 bases, and 17 bases lay between the germline ends. CDR3 bases: TGCAGCGTTAACGTCAGGGGTACGGGCTACGAGCAGTACTTC. As protein: CSVNVRGTGYEQYF.

The chain joins TRBV28 to TRBJ2-7; 7 nucleotides agree with TRBD1. Germline loops: CDR1 MDHEN, CDR2 SYDVKM. The CDR3 spans 17 residues. The V and J ends lost 10 bases and 0 bases, in that order; junction bases with no gene match: 18. The CDR3 region has the DNA TGTGCCATCTCGCTCATCCTAGGGGCAGGGGGCTCCTACGAGCAGTACTTC. This translates into CAISLILGAGGSYEQYF.

This chain joins TRBV10-2 and TRBJ2-1, with 8 bases identical to TRBD2. CDR3 length equals 14 residues. From germline, CDR1 is WSHSY and CDR2 SAAADI. Trimming took 4 bases from V and 10 from J; bases not matched to a gene: 9. Here the CDR3 DNA reads TGCGCCAGCAGTGGGGGGCTAGCGGGCATGGAGCAGTTCTTC. Translated, it gives CASSGGLAGMEQFF.

The CDR3 sequence is CASTQGPGEQYF. The CDR3, as DNA: TGTGCCAGCACCCAGGGCCCGGGCGAGCAGTACTTC. This chain uses TRBV6-5 with TRBJ2-7, with D possibly matching TRBD1 (5 bases). V was shortened by 7 bases and J by 6 bases, with 13 bases between the two germline ends. This CDR3 has 12 residues. Germline V gene sequence: CDR1 MNHEY, CDR2 SVGAGI.

For the CDR3, the DNA is TGTGCCAGCAGCTTAAGCCTGCTAGCGGGAGGGCCGTATGAGCAGTTCTTC. Its translation is CASSLSLLAGGPYEQFF. V and J are TRBV7-2 and TRBJ2-1; TRBD2 aligns across 12 bases. The CDR3 is made up of 17 amino acids. Germline-derived CDR1 and CDR2 are SGHTA and FQGNSA. With V trimmed by 2 bases and J by 8 bases, 10 bases remained unmatched. Looking up the rest from reference TRBV7-2 and TRBJ2-1 gives the full variable domain: GAGVSQSPSNKVTEKGKDVELRCDPISGHTALYWYRQSLGQGLEFLIYFQGNSAPDKSGLPSDRFSAERTGGSVSTLTIQRTQQEDSAVYLCASSLSLLAGGPYEQFFGPGTRLTVL.

The J gene is TRBJ2-1, the V gene TRBV27; the match to TRBD2 covers 8 bases. The germline V gene encodes CDR1 MNHEY and CDR2 SMNVEV (reference sequence). J was trimmed by 7 bases and V by 8 bases; bases with no gene match: 10. The CDR3 is 14 residues long. CDR3 region: CASRAGALGNEQFF. CDR3 bases: TGTGCCAGCCGAGCGGGAGCCCTTGGTAATGAGCAGTTCTTC.

The CDR3 sequence: CASSFNPGQGYEQYF. In nucleotides, the CDR3 is TGTGCCAGCAGCTTCAATCCGGGACAGGGCTACGAGCAGTACTTC. The chain carries TRBV7-2 and TRBJ2-7; 9 bases are shared with TRBD1. This CDR3 comprises 15 residues. In germline, CDR1 is SGHTA, CDR2 FQGNSA. V gave up 3 bases and J gave up 3 bases; unmatched junction bases: 6.

The chain joins TRBV4-1 to TRBJ2-3; 11 nucleotides agree with TRBD2. This CDR3 contains 18 residues. The V gene end was trimmed by 0 bases and the J gene end by 3 bases; junction bases not matched to a gene: 8. Germline CDR1 reads MGHRA; CDR2 reads YSYEKL. The CDR3 reads CASSQEGLAGRGTDTQYF. CDR3 in DNA: TGCGCCAGCAGCCAAGAAGGACTAGCGGGCCGAGGGACAGATACGCAGTATTTT.

The chain couples TRBV9 to TRBJ2-4; no reliable D call. Germline V lookup: CDR1 SGDLS, CDR2 YYNGEE. The CDR3 is 14 amino acids. V was cut by 4 bases and J by 9 bases, with 17 bases left in between. The CDR3 DNA reads TGTGCCAGCAGCCTCGAAGGTACCAGCATCATTCAGTACTTC. Translated: CASSLEGTSIIQYF.

The chain links TRBV29-1 to TRBJ2-1; no clear D. The CDR3 loop spans 11 amino acids. CDR1 is SQVTM, CDR2 ANQGSEA, per germline. V was pared by 0 bases and J by 8 bases, with 5 bases between. The CDR3 reads CSVEEGYEQFF. In nucleotides, the CDR3 is TGCAGCGTTGAAGAGGGTTATGAGCAGTTCTTC.

The J gene is TRBJ2-1, the V gene TRBV7-2; no definite D call. The germline V gene has CDR1 SGHTA and CDR2 FQGNSA. The CDR3 is 15 amino acids. Trimming cost V 1 base and J 4 bases, with 11 bases left between them. The CDR3 reads CASSLGMAQYNEQFF. The CDR3 coding sequence is TGTGCCAGCAGCTTAGGGATGGCGCAGTACAATGAGCAGTTCTTC.